Listed below are T cell receptor beta chains from one sample, sequenced in a study of blood T cell repertoires in COVID-19. Clones were read by immunoSEQ multiplex PCR, and TCRdb kept only the in-frame ones, dropping some. Of some 420,000 clones in the sample, roughly nine tenths were seen once. Material: PBMCs or T cells enriched from blood (not recorded which). Source of these receptors: a man under 40 who had recovered from COVID-19. Each CDR3 is given with its conserved first and last residue. A D gene is named only where the DNA matches it firmly. Some rows mark clone size as missing; the rest say once, few, many or name a class of expanded clone.

v_gene,len,abundance,j_gene,d_gene,CDR3nt,CDR3aa
TRBV27,15,-,TRBJ2-7,TRBD2,TGTGCCAGCAGTTTACCTGGACTAGCGGTCTACGAGCAGTACTTC,CASSLPGLAVYEQYF
TRBV14,13,-,TRBJ2-5,-,TGTGCCAGCAGCCAAGATACACCGGGGACCCAGTACTTC,CASSQDTPGTQYF
TRBV30,16,-,TRBJ1-5,-,TGTGCCTGGAGCCGTAGAGGAGGGTATGACAATCAGCCCCAGCATTTT,CAWSRRGGYDNQPQHF
TRBV19,14,-,TRBJ1-3,-,TGTGCCAGTAGTTTCCTGGACAGTGGTAACACCATATATTTT,CASSFLDSGNTIYF
TRBV6-5,15,-,TRBJ2-7,TRBD2,TGTGCCAGCAGCTATACTAGCGGACTCTCCTACGAGCAGTACTTC,CASSYTSGLSYEQYF
TRBV6-5,15,-,TRBJ1-6,-,TGTGCCAGCAGTTACTCTGCGACGAGGTATTCACCCCTCCACTTT,CASSYSATRYSPLHF
TRBV28,16,-,TRBJ2-1,-,TGTGCCAGCAGCCGCCAGGGCGCGGGGAACTACAATGAGCAGTTCTTC,CASSRQGAGNYNEQFF
TRBV28,14,-,TRBJ1-2,-,TGTGCCAGCAGTTTACGAACAGGGACCTATGGCTACACCTTC,CASSLRTGTYGYTF
TRBV30,14,-,TRBJ1-1,-,TGTGCCTGGAGTGTGGCAGGCTGGAACACTGAAGCTTTCTTT,CAWSVAGWNTEAFF
TRBV19,15,-,TRBJ2-2,-,TGTGCCAGTAGTAAACTGGACAGTGGGACCGGGGAGCTGTTTTTT,CASSKLDSGTGELFF
TRBV4-1,14,-,TRBJ2-3,-,TGCGCCAGCAGCCAAGATGTCAGGACAGATACGCAGTATTTT,CASSQDVRTDTQYF
TRBV3-1/TRBV3-2,15,-,TRBJ2-5,TRBD2,TGTGCCAGCAGCCGTGCCCGGGGGGGCCAAGAGACCCAGTACTTC,CASSRARGGQETQYF
TRBV15,13,-,TRBJ1-4,-,TGTGCCACCAGCAGAGATCTCAATGAAAAACTGTTTTTT,CATSRDLNEKLFF
TRBV30,14,-,TRBJ1-4,TRBD1,TGTGCCTGGAGTGTAGGCCAGGGGGATGAAAAACTGTTTTTT,CAWSVGQGDEKLFF
TRBV6-1,19,-,TRBJ2-7,TRBD2,TGTGCCAGCAGTGAAGCCCGCCGGGGGGAAGGCGGGAGGTGGCACGAGCAGTACTTC,CASSEARRGEGGRWHEQYF
TRBV28,17,-,TRBJ2-7,TRBD1,TGTGCCAGCAGCCCGACACCCAACAGGGGGCGGACCTACGAGCAGTACTTC,CASSPTPNRGRTYEQYF
TRBV3-1/TRBV3-2,15,once,TRBJ2-7,TRBD2,TGTGCCAGCAGCCAAGCGTCTAGCGGGACTTACGAGCAGTACTTC,CASSQASSGTYEQYF
TRBV13,18,-,TRBJ2-6,-,TGTGCCAGCAGCCCTCGTTCCGGAGGGCCCTCTGGGGCCAACGTCCTGACTTTC,CASSPRSGGPSGANVLTF
TRBV5-4,16,-,TRBJ2-7,TRBD2,TGTGCCAGCAGCCTCAAAGGACTAGCGGGAGCCGATGAGCAGTACTTC,CASSLKGLAGADEQYF
TRBV5-8,15,-,TRBJ1-1,-,TGTGCCAGCAGCGGGGGTCAGGGGAAGGGCACTGAAGCTTTCTTT,CASSGGQGKGTEAFF
TRBV10-1,13,-,TRBJ1-2,TRBD1,TGCGCCAGCAGTGCTGGGACAGGCTATGGCTACACCTTC,CASSAGTGYGYTF
TRBV7-2,15,-,TRBJ1-5,TRBD1,TGTGCCAGCAGCTTAAGACAGGGGGGGAATCAGCCCCAGCATTTT,CASSLRQGGNQPQHF
TRBV6-1,14,-,TRBJ2-5,-,TGTGCCAGCAGTGAGATTGGAGTGCAAGAGACCCAGTACTTC,CASSEIGVQETQYF
TRBV7-9,15,few,TRBJ2-7,TRBD2,TGTGCCAGCAGCCCTAGCGGAGTAGGGGTTTCCGAGCAGTACTTC,CASSPSGVGVSEQYF
TRBV5-1,17,-,TRBJ2-7,TRBD2,TGCGCCAGCAGCTCCTATCCTAGCGGCACCCTCTCCTACGAGCAGTACTTC,CASSSYPSGTLSYEQYF
TRBV30,13,-,TRBJ2-7,-,TGTGCCTGGAGACCGGGGAGCTCCTACGAGCAGTACTTC,CAWRPGSSYEQYF
TRBV11-2,12,-,TRBJ1-1,TRBD1,TGTGCCAGCAGCTCTCCGGGACAGAAAGCTTTCTTT,CASSSPGQKAFF
TRBV19,16,few,TRBJ1-5,-,TGTGCCAGTAGTATATTCCTCGGGGGGGGCAATCAGCCCCAGCATTTT,CASSIFLGGGNQPQHF
TRBV4-1,14,-,TRBJ2-1,-,TGCGCCAGCAGCCAAGAGGCAAGGGGAAGGGAGCAGTTCTTC,CASSQEARGREQFF
TRBV5-1,14,-,TRBJ2-2,-,TGCGCCAGCAGCTTGGACCAGAGGTCCGGGGAGCTGTTTTTT,CASSLDQRSGELFF
TRBV12-3/TRBV12-4,12,-,TRBJ2-5,TRBD1,TGTGCCAGTGGGGGACAGGGAGAGACCCAGTACTTC,CASGGQGETQYF
TRBV3-1/TRBV3-2,15,-,TRBJ1-2,-,TGTGCCAGCAGCCGAAAAATGGACACCACCTATGGCTACACCTTC,CASSRKMDTTYGYTF
TRBV10-2,14,-,TRBJ2-5,-,TGCGCCAGCAGTGAGTTCGGCAGGGGAGAGACCCAGTACTTC,CASSEFGRGETQYF
TRBV7-2,15,-,TRBJ2-7,-,TGTGCCAGCAGCTTAGTGGCAGGGAACTTTAACGAGCAGTACTTC,CASSLVAGNFNEQYF
TRBV18,13,-,TRBJ1-6,TRBD1,TGTGCCAGCTCAGGGGGACAGGGCGAACCCCTCCACTTT,CASSGGQGEPLHF
TRBV5-1,14,-,TRBJ2-2,TRBD2,TGCGCCAGCACGACGGGAGGGACCACCGGGGAGCTGTTTTTT,CASTTGGTTGELFF
TRBV19,12,-,TRBJ1-1,-,TGTGCCAGTACCCGGGTGAACACTGAAGCTTTCTTT,CASTRVNTEAFF